The 27 T cell receptor beta chains presented below share a single source sample, sequenced in a study of blood T cell repertoires in COVID-19. Sequencing used immunoSEQ multiplex PCR; TCRdb keeps in-frame clones, though not all of them. The data hold 250,000 to 300,000 clones, with roughly nine tenths observed a single time. The specimen sequenced was peripheral blood. These receptors all come from a man aged 45-60 years with acute or convalescent COVID-19.

This sequence joins TRBV5-1 and TRBJ2-5; 7 nucleotides agree with TRBD2. Germline trimming cut 0 bases from V and 2 bases from J; bases unmatched to any gene: 4. The CDR3 totals 15 residues. Per the germline V gene, CDR1 is SGHRS and CDR2 is YFSETQ. The CDR3 DNA sequence: TGCGCCAGCAGCTTGGACCCTAGCGGACAAGAGACCCAGTACTTC. Residues: CASSLDPSGQETQYF.

The chain uses TRBV6-5 and TRBJ2-7; 9 bases fit TRBD2. The V segment lost 5 bases and the J segment 2 bases; nucleotides outside the gene matches: 4. The CDR3 consists of 14 residues. The germline V gene has CDR1 MNHEY and CDR2 SVGAGI. The CDR3 loop reads CASSIAGGTYEQYF. For the CDR3, the DNA is TGTGCCAGCAGTATCGCGGGGGGGACCTACGAGCAGTACTTC.

In DNA, the CDR3 is TGTGCCAGCAGCTTAGGTCCGGGGGGATATACTGAAGCTTTCTTT. It specifies CASSLGPGGYTEAFF. The V and J genes are TRBV7-9 and TRBJ1-1, with D possibly being TRBD1 (5 bases). V gave up 1 base and J gave up 5 bases, with 14 bases separating them. CDR3 size: 15 residues. Germline values: CDR1 SEHNR, CDR2 FQNEAQ (reference sequence).

This sequence joins TRBV19 and TRBJ2-2, with 7 positions matching TRBD1. The V and J ends lost 6 bases and 4 bases, in that order; junction bases with no gene match: 5. CDR3 length: 14 residues. In germline, CDR1 is LNHDA, CDR2 SQIVND (reference sequence). The CDR3 loop reads CASREGAVTGELFF. The CDR3 DNA follows: TGTGCCAGTAGAGAGGGGGCCGTCACCGGGGAGCTGTTTTTT. Full variable domain (missing parts from reference TRBV19 and TRBJ2-2): DGGITQSPKYLFRKEGQNVTLSCEQNLNHDAMYWYRQDPGQGLRLIYYSQIVNDFQKGDIAEGYSVSREKKESFPLTVTSAQKNPTAFYLCASREGAVTGELFFGEGSRLTVL.

The rearrangement uses TRBV27 and TRBJ1-6; tentatively, D is TRBD1 (6 bases). Germline-derived CDR1 and CDR2 are MNHEY and SMNVEV (reference sequence). The CDR3 is made up of 15 amino acids. The V gene lost 0 bases and the J gene lost 8 bases, with 11 bases spanning the gap. For the CDR3, the DNA is TGTGCCAGCAGTTTATCGAGGGCAGGGGATTCACCCCTCCACTTT. This sequence encodes CASSLSRAGDSPLHF.

The chain is built from TRBV5-1 and TRBJ1-4; 10 nucleotides match TRBD1. The CDR3 totals 15 residues. V shed 0 bases and J 8 bases; nucleotides not matched to a gene: 4. Germline CDR1 is SGHRS and CDR2 is YFSETQ. The CDR3 bases are TGCGCCAGCAGCTTGGTAGGGACAGGGGCAGAAAAACTGTTTTTT. Its translation is CASSLVGTGAEKLFF.

With respect to this clone: One end of the junction fails to match germline, which may point to a read error. The chain combines TRBV7-7 with TRBJ2-1; possible D gene TRBD2, 7 bases. The CDR3 is 16 amino acids. Per the germline V gene, CDR1 is SSHAT and CDR2 is FNYEAQ (reference sequence). The CDR3 loop is CASSSQDGGPNNEQFF. As DNA, the CDR3 is TGTGCTAGCAGCTCCCAGGACGGGGGGCCCAACAATGAGCAGTTCTTC.

The chain employs TRBV10-3 and TRBJ2-3, with 11 nucleotides matching TRBD2. After removal of 6 bases from V and 1 base from J, the junction contained 6 bases not matched to a gene. Germline assignment: CDR1 ENHRY and CDR2 SYGVKD. The CDR3 is 16 amino acids. The CDR3 region is CAIRASGGYGTDTQYF. CDR3 sequence (DNA): TGTGCCATCAGAGCTAGCGGGGGGTACGGCACAGATACGCAGTATTTT.

The chain joins TRBV30 to TRBJ1-5, with a possible D match to TRBD1 (5 bases). CDR1 and CDR2 (germline): GTSNPN, SVGIG (reference sequence). The CDR3 extends over 13 amino acids. Trimming shortened V by 1 base and J by 2 bases, and 6 bases separated the two germline ends. This CDR3 reads CAWSEQGNQPQHF. CDR3 bases: TGTGCCTGGAGTGAACAGGGCAATCAGCCCCAGCATTTT.

This chain connects TRBV6-5 to TRBJ2-3; D may be TRBD1 (5 bases). V was pared by 9 bases and J by 1 base, with 17 bases between. The CDR3 extends over 15 amino acids. The germline CDR1 and CDR2 sequences are MNHEY and SVGAGI. CDR3 loop: CARPCAARGTDTQYF. For the CDR3, the DNA is TGTGCCAGGCCTTGCGCAGCCAGGGGCACAGATACGCAGTATTTT.

The chain has TRBV13 and TRBJ2-1, with D possibly TRBD1 on 6 matching bases. This CDR3 contains 13 residues. Germline V gene lookup returns CDR1 PRHDT and CDR2 FYEKMQ (reference sequence). Trimming shortened V by 5 bases and J by 8 bases, and 13 bases separated the two germline ends. CDR3 sequence reads: CASSKTGVDEQFF. Written as DNA, the CDR3 is TGTGCCAGCAGCAAGACAGGAGTCGATGAGCAGTTCTTC.

V and J are TRBV9 and TRBJ2-5, with D possibly being TRBD2 (6 bases). The germline gives CDR1 SGDLS, CDR2 YYNGEE. V lost 3 bases and J lost 2, with 11 bases in between. There are 14 residues in the CDR3. CDR3 sequence: CASSAGTVQETQYF. CDR3 in DNA: TGTGCCAGCAGCGCGGGGACTGTTCAAGAGACCCAGTACTTC.

This clone was seen a handful of times. The chain is built from TRBV29-1 and TRBJ2-7; D perhaps matches TRBD1 (6 bases). CDR1 and CDR2 from the germline V gene are SQVTM and ANQGSEA. V was trimmed by 2 bases and J by 4 bases, leaving 9 bases between them. CDR3 length equals 12 residues. The CDR3 DNA sequence: TGCAGCGTTGAAACAGGGTTTTACGAGCAGTACTTC. Protein product: CSVETGFYEQYF.

The V gene is TRBV9, the J gene TRBJ1-2; D might be TRBD1 (5 bases). V dropped 0 bases and J dropped 6 bases, with 12 bases sitting between them. There are 14 residues in the CDR3. CDR1 and CDR2 from the germline V gene are SGDLS and YYNGEE. For the CDR3, the DNA is TGTGCCAGCAGCGTAGGGGTCAGGGCGCATGGCTACACCTTC. Translation gives CASSVGVRAHGYTF.

The chain recombines TRBV19 with TRBJ2-7, with 8 bases matching TRBD1. This CDR3 comprises 14 residues. J was trimmed by 2 bases and V by 5 bases; bases with no gene match: 5. Germline V gives CDR1 LNHDA, CDR2 SQIVND (reference sequence). The CDR3 nucleotides read TGTGCCAGTAGTGGCCGGGACAGGCCCTACGAGCAGTACTTC. Protein product: CASSGRDRPYEQYF.

This chain's CDR3 is CASSLRTGIGGNEKLFF. DNA of the CDR3: TGTGCCAGCAGCTTAAGGACAGGGATCGGGGGGAATGAAAAACTGTTTTTT. The rearrangement links TRBV13 to TRBJ1-4, with TRBD1 matching 8 bases. The CDR3 sequence is 17 residues long. The germline CDR1 and CDR2 sequences are PRHDT and FYEKMQ (reference sequence). Losses at the gene ends were 2 bases for V and 5 bases for J; bases not matched to a gene: 10.

The J gene is TRBJ2-3, the V gene TRBV7-2, with 11 bases lining up with TRBD1. The CDR3 spans 15 residues. Germline V gene sequence: CDR1 SGHTA, CDR2 FQGNSA. After removal of 4 bases from V and 4 bases from J, the junction contained 4 bases not matched to a gene. In DNA form, the CDR3 reads TGTGCCAGCAGCTCTCGGGACAGGGGGTCAGATACGCAGTATTTT. Translated, it gives CASSSRDRGSDTQYF.

V usage is TRBV11-3 and J usage is TRBJ2-4, with D possibly TRBD2 on 6 matching bases. This CDR3 has 14 residues. From germline, CDR1 is SGHNT and CDR2 YENEEA. Deletions cut 6 bases from V and 7 bases from J, with 16 bases between. Written as DNA, the CDR3 is TGTGCCAGCAGTTCGGGAGAGAACCGGAACATTCAGTACTTC. Protein product: CASSSGENRNIQYF.

For the CDR3, the DNA is TGCGCCAGCAGACCTCCGGGACTAGATGGCGGGGAGCTGTTTTTT. Translating gives CASRPPGLDGGELFF. V is TRBV5-1 and J is TRBJ2-2; TRBD2 aligns across 8 bases. Germline CDR1 is SGHRS and CDR2 is YFSETQ. V shed 5 bases and J 7 bases; nucleotides not matched to a gene: 10. This CDR3 is built from 15 residues.

The rearrangement links TRBV5-1 to TRBJ1-2; 7 bases are shared with TRBD1. V shed 4 bases and J 1 base; nucleotides not matched to a gene: 10. This CDR3 contains 16 residues. CDR1 is SGHRS and CDR2 is YFSETQ in the germline V gene. The CDR3 sequence: CASSRGQSRGNYGYTF. In nucleotides, the CDR3 is TGCGCCAGCAGCCGGGGACAGTCGAGGGGTAACTATGGCTACACCTTC. Looking up the rest from reference TRBV5-1 and TRBJ1-2 gives the full variable domain: KAGVTQTPRYLIKTRGQQVTLSCSPISGHRSVSWYQQTPGQGLQFLFEYFSETQRNKGNFPGRFSGRQFSNSRSEMNVSTLELGDSALYLCASSRGQSRGNYGYTFGSGTRLTVV.

This chain joins TRBV5-4 and TRBJ2-1, with 9 bases lining up with TRBD2. The CDR3 totals 14 residues. V shed 6 bases, J shed 7 bases, and the junction held 8 bases outside the gene matches. CDR1 and CDR2 (germline): SGHNT, YYREEE (reference sequence). The CDR3 DNA reads TGTGCCAGCATGGCGGGGGGGAATCGAAATGAGCAGTTCTTC. This encodes CASMAGGNRNEQFF. The variable domain in full, with the rest retrieved from reference TRBV5-4 and TRBJ2-1, is ETGVTQSPTHLIKTRGQQVTLRCSSQSGHNTVSWYQQALGQGPQFIFQYYREEENGRGNFPPRFSGLQFPNYSSELNVNALELDDSALYLCASMAGGNRNEQFFGPGTRLTVL.

The rearrangement joins TRBV11-2 to TRBJ2-7; TRBD2 might be the D (6 bases). CDR3 size: 14 residues. The V and J ends lost 0 bases and 9 bases respectively, with 15 bases between them. Germline V gives CDR1 SGHAT, CDR2 FQNNGV. The CDR3 bases are TGTGCCAGCAGCTTAGAGCCCTCGGGGGACGGGCAGTACTTC. Protein product: CASSLEPSGDGQYF.

This chain links TRBV11-2 with TRBJ1-1, with TRBD1 matching 8 bases. Germline V CDR1 and CDR2: SGHAT, FQNNGV. The CDR3 runs 17 residues. V was pared by 2 bases and J by 5 bases, with 13 bases of the junction left unmatched. The CDR3 is CASSLYGQGGLGTEAFF. In nucleotides, the CDR3 is TGTGCCAGCAGCTTATACGGACAGGGTGGACTGGGGACTGAAGCTTTCTTT.

The V call is TRBV18, the J call TRBJ1-2, with a tentative D call TRBD1 (6 bases). The CDR3 is 14 residues long. Trimming took 1 base from V and 2 from J, leaving 8 bases between them. The germline V gene has CDR1 KGHSH and CDR2 LQKENI. Written as DNA, the CDR3 is TGTGCCAGCTCACCACTAGGACAGAACTATGGCTACACCTTC. It translates to CASSPLGQNYGYTF.

The chain combines TRBV19 with TRBJ1-2; 7 bases align to TRBD1. J was trimmed by 8 bases and V by 9 bases; bases with no gene match: 6. The CDR3 contains 11 residues. Germline V CDR1 and CDR2: LNHDA, SQIVND (reference sequence). In nucleotides, the CDR3 is TGTGCCAGCACAGGGGAATGGGGCTACACCTTC. It translates to CASTGEWGYTF.

This rearrangement joins TRBV6-5 to TRBJ1-6; D is ambiguous. The CDR3 has 14 residues. Germline V CDR1 and CDR2: MNHEY, SVGAGI. V lost 6 bases to trimming and J lost 7 bases, with 13 bases between them. The CDR3 loop reads CASSGRSENSPLHF. CDR3 coding DNA: TGTGCCAGCAGCGGTAGGAGCGAGAATTCACCCCTCCACTTT.

The chain combines TRBV27 with TRBJ2-5, with 11 bases aligning to TRBD1. The trim removed 5 bases at V and 4 bases at J, leaving 3 bases unmatched. The CDR3 has 14 residues. In germline, CDR1 is MNHEY, CDR2 SMNVEV (reference sequence). This CDR3 reads CASSVGTGGETQYF. The CDR3 nucleotides are TGTGCCAGCAGTGTCGGGACAGGGGGAGAGACCCAGTACTTC.